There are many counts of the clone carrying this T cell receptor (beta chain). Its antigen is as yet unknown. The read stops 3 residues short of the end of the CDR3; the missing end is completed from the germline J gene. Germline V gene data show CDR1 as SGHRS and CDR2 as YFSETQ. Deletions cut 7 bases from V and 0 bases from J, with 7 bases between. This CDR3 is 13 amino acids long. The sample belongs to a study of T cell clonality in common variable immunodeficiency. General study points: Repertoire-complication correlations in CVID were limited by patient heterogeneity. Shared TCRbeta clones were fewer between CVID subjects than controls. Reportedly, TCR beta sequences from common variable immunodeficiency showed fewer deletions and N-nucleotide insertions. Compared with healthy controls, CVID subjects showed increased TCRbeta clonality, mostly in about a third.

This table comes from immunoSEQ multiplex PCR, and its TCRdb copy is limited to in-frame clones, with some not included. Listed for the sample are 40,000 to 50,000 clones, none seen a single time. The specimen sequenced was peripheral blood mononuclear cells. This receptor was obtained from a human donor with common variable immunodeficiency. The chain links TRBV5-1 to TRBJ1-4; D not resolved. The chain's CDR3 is CASRPATNEKLFF. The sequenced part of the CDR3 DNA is TGCGCCAGCCGTCCTGCAACTAATGAAAAA.